This TCR beta chain derives from a study of T cell responses to AZD1222 COVID-19 vaccine. Study-wide points: Spike was spanned by vaccine-associated CD4 TCRs, with dominance at 160-218 and 743-854. Donors skewed white British and female; clonal diversity was possibly underestimated. Reportedly, nearly half of unique spike TCRs recognized epitopes outside B.1.351/B.1.1.7 mutations.

Profiling relied on immunoSEQ multiplex PCR, and the TCRdb table lists in-frame clones only, not all of them. The table lists over 100,000 clones, roughly 87% of them singletons. A note on this clone: The antigen remains unidentified.

CDR1 DFQATT and CDR2 SNEGSKA come from the germline V gene (reference sequence). CDR3 size: 11 residues. V was trimmed by 7 bases and J by 6 bases, leaving 12 bases between them. The chain carries TRBV20-1 and TRBJ1-1; the D is unclear. Sequencing was performed on peripheral blood, taken on day 0 of MenACWY control vaccination. This sequence originates from an adult in good health. CDR3 DNA sequence: TGCAGTGTTGCTGCCCAGGCTGAAGCTTTCTTT. Amino acid sequence: CSVAAQAEAFF.